The 27 T cell receptor beta chains below all came from one sample that was sequenced in a study of breast tumors, draining lymph nodes, adjacent tissues. Breast cancer patients provided tissue from their axillary draining lymph nodes. One entry per CDR3 protein, called by TCRdb with MiXCR from the multiplex PCR reads. This table has approximately 150,000 distinct CDR3 sequences, about 34% appearing once. Sequencing input: axillary lymph node tissue. All receptors derive from a female donor with breast cancer. Some clones in this sample may be carry-over from other donors' samples.

This clonotype was detected ten times or more. The rearrangement joins TRBV6-1 to TRBJ1-2, with no clear D. CDR1 is MNHNS, CDR2 SASEGT, per germline. The CDR3 spans 12 residues. Deletions cut 6 bases from V and 5 bases from J, with 10 bases between. The chain's CDR3 is CASSGSLYGYTF. CDR3 nucleotides: TGTGCCAGCAGCGGCAGCCTGTATGGCTACACCTTC.

This clonotype was counted between two and nine times. The chain is built from TRBV27 and TRBJ1-1, with a tentative D call TRBD1 (5 bases). The CDR3 consists of 13 residues. V lost 1 base and J lost 2, with 5 bases in between. Germline lookup yields CDR1 MNHEY and CDR2 SMNVEV (reference sequence). The CDR3 spells CASSLWGNTEAFF. The CDR3 DNA follows: TGTGCCAGCAGTTTATGGGGCAACACTGAAGCTTTCTTT.

As regards this clonotype: One end of the junction varies from germline; a read error may be responsible. The rearrangement links TRBV7-7 to TRBJ2-1; no firm D call. Germline CDR1 is SSHAT and CDR2 is FNYEAQ (reference sequence). The CDR3 length is 13 residues. DNA of the CDR3: TGTGCTAGCAGGCCCACTCCGTACAATGAACAGTTCTTC. It encodes CASRPTPYNEQFF.

Ten or more counts support this clonotype. J is TRBJ2-2 and V is TRBV13; D gene unclear. Germline lookup yields CDR1 PRHDT and CDR2 FYEKMQ (reference sequence). V was clipped by 4 bases and J by 5 bases, with 8 bases between them. This CDR3 contains 13 residues. For the CDR3, the DNA is TGTGCCAGCAGCTCCAAACCAACCGGGGAGCTGTTTTTT. As protein: CASSSKPTGELFF.

In this sample, this clonotype turned up many times. This rearrangement joins TRBV5-5 to TRBJ2-5, with 7 bases fitting TRBD2. Germline CDR1 is SGHKS and CDR2 is YYEKEE (reference sequence). J lost 5 bases, V lost 0 bases, and 10 bases had no gene match. This CDR3 is 16 amino acids long. The CDR3 DNA is TGTGCCAGCAGCTTGGGGACGGGGGTTAGCGGGGAGACCCAGTACTTC. This gives the protein CASSLGTGVSGETQYF.

This clonotype was detected ten times or more. The J gene is TRBJ1-2, the V gene TRBV11-1, with D possibly matching TRBD1 (6 bases). Germline lookup yields CDR1 SGHAT and CDR2 FQDESV (reference sequence). V was cut by 6 bases and J by 4 bases, with 21 bases left in between. The CDR3 runs 16 residues. The CDR3 DNA reads as TGTGCCAGCAGTCTACAGGGTTCCGGTTCTGGCTATGGCTACACCTTC. Its translation: CASSLQGSGSGYGYTF.

The chain couples TRBV6-5 to TRBJ1-2; D is perhaps TRBD1 (6 bases). CDR1 and CDR2 from the germline V gene are MNHEY and SVGAGI. The CDR3 runs to 14 residues. Trimming took off 5 bases at V and 10 bases at J, with 20 bases between the two ends. The CDR3 nucleotides read TGTGCCAGCAGTCGTACAGGGCAAGGGATGGACTACACCTTC. This encodes CASSRTGQGMDYTF.

This clonotype has at least ten counts. The rearrangement uses TRBV12-3 or TRBV12-4 and TRBJ1-3; tentatively, D is TRBD1 (5 bases). The CDR3 covers 13 residues. Trimming removed 3 bases at V and 4 bases at J, with 7 bases between. The CDR3 DNA is TGTGCCAGCAGTTTGGGGGAAGGAAACACCATATATTTT. It translates to CASSLGEGNTIYF.

In this sample, this clonotype turned up many times. The chain joins TRBV20-1 to TRBJ2-3, with TRBD2 identical over 10 bases. J lost 5 bases, V lost 5 bases, and 13 bases had no gene match. Germline V lookup: CDR1 DFQATT, CDR2 SNEGSKA (reference sequence). The CDR3 spans 16 residues. The CDR3 nucleotides are TGCAGTGCTGGAGGGACCCTAGCGGGAGACATAGATACGCAGTATTTT. This encodes CSAGGTLAGDIDTQYF.

This clonotype was picked up many times. This chain connects TRBV11-2 to TRBJ2-5; 8 positions agree with TRBD1. From germline, CDR1 is SGHAT and CDR2 FQNNGV. J lost 6 bases, V lost 1 base, and 7 bases had no gene match. CDR3 length: 15 amino acids. The CDR3 sequence: CASSLVGTRGQTQYF. The CDR3 DNA is TGTGCCAGCAGCTTAGTGGGAACCAGGGGGCAGACCCAGTACTTC.

This clonotype was detected ten times or more. The chain links TRBV20-1 to TRBJ1-6; possible D gene TRBD1, 5 bases. V gave up 4 bases and J gave up 0 bases, with 13 bases separating them. CDR3 size: 16 residues. Germline V gene lookup returns CDR1 DFQATT and CDR2 SNEGSKA (reference sequence). CDR3 loop: CSANPGGSSYNSPLHF. The DNA for the CDR3 is TGCAGTGCTAACCCCGGGGGGAGCTCCTATAATTCACCCCTCCACTTT.

In this sample, this clonotype turned up many times. The chain uses TRBV5-1 and TRBJ2-3; the match to TRBD1 covers 7 bases. CDR1 and CDR2 from the germline V gene are SGHRS and YFSETQ. J was trimmed by 0 bases and V by 0 bases; bases with no gene match: 1. The CDR3 extends over 15 amino acids. The CDR3 DNA follows: TGCGCCAGCAGCTTGGAGGGGGCTAGCACAGATACGCAGTATTTT. Its translation: CASSLEGASTDTQYF.

This clonotype has ten or more counts. The gene calls are TRBV16 and TRBJ2-1, with 14 bases matching TRBD2. Germline V gene lookup returns CDR1 KGHSY and CDR2 FQNENV. With V trimmed by 2 bases and J by 4 bases, 22 bases remained unmatched. The CDR3 sequence is 23 residues long. The CDR3 spells CASSQTEGLAGERDEVGYNEQFF. In DNA form, the CDR3 reads TGTGCCAGCAGCCAAACTGAGGGACTAGCGGGAGAGAGGGATGAAGTGGGGTACAATGAGCAGTTCTTC.

Turning to this clonotype: A read error is possible here, since a much larger clone lies one base away. The J gene is TRBJ2-1, the V gene TRBV6-1; D not certain. The CDR3 extends over 14 amino acids. The V end was cut by 6 bases, the J end by 4 bases, with 13 bases between. The germline V gene has CDR1 MNHNS and CDR2 SASEGT. The CDR3 here is CASRHIAYYNEQFF. Written as DNA, the CDR3 is TGTGCCAGCAGGCACATAGCTTATTACAATGAGCAGTTCTTC.

In regard to this clonotype: This sequence may be a read error, since a much larger clone differs from it by one base. The rearrangement joins TRBV20-1 to TRBJ2-1; 7 bases map to TRBD2. CDR1 DFQATT and CDR2 SNEGSKA come from the germline V gene (reference sequence). The CDR3 is 14 amino acids. CDR3 coding DNA: TGCAGTGCTAGAAGAGCGGGAAGCTACACTGAGCAGTTCTTC. It encodes CSARRAGSYTEQFF.

This clonotype showed up many times. The CDR3 DNA reads TGTGCCAGCAGTTTTGAAGCGGAACTAGCCAAAAACATTCAGTACTTC. As protein: CASSFEAELAKNIQYF. The chain joins TRBV12-3 or TRBV12-4 to TRBJ2-4; TRBD2 is a possible D gene (5 bases). The CDR3 loop spans 16 amino acids. The V and J ends lost 3 bases and 0 bases respectively, with 12 bases between them.

The table lists this clonotype with many counts. The chain is built from TRBV6-2 or TRBV6-3 and TRBJ2-1; tentative D call: TRBD2 (5 bases). The germline V gene has CDR1 MNHEY and CDR2 SVGEGT. This CDR3 is built from 12 residues. V was clipped by 5 bases and J by 10 bases, with 12 bases between them. Here the CDR3 reads CASSQGLLEQFF. CDR3 DNA: TGTGCCAGCAGTCAAGGACTTCTCGAGCAGTTCTTC.

The chain has TRBV12-3 or TRBV12-4 and TRBJ1-4; a weak D match, TRBD1 (6 bases). With 1 base removed from V and 8 bases from J, the gap between germline ends came to 17 bases. The length of the CDR3 is 16 residues. The CDR3 protein is CASSLGGTLTGEKLFF. CDR3 bases: TGTGCCAGCAGTTTAGGTGGGACACTAACAGGGGAAAAACTGTTTTTT.

Turning to this clonotype: An end of the junction does not agree with germline; a read error may underlie this. V gene TRBV5-1 combines with J gene TRBJ2-7, with D tentatively TRBD1 (6 bases). The CDR3 has 14 residues. The germline gives CDR1 SGHRS, CDR2 YFSETQ. CDR3 sequence reads: CASSPSGQLYKQYF. The CDR3 nucleotides read TGCGCCAGCAGCCCCTCGGGACAACTCTACAAGCAGTACTTC. The whole variable domain, remainder taken from reference TRBV5-1 and TRBJ2-7, is KAGVTQTPRYLIKTRGQQVTLSCSPISGHRSVSWYQQTPGQGLQFLFEYFSETQRNKGNFPGRFSGRQFSNSRSEMNVSTLELGDSALYLCASSPSGQLYKQYFGPGTRLTVT.

In this sample, this clonotype turned up many times. The rearrangement links TRBV5-4 to TRBJ2-2, with D unclear. V was clipped by 4 bases and J by 5 bases, with 6 bases between them. This CDR3 region has 12 residues. CDR1 is SGHNT, CDR2 YYREEE, per germline (reference sequence). In nucleotides, the CDR3 is TGTGCCAGCAGCGGCCTTACCGGGGAGCTGTTTTTT. Encoded protein: CASSGLTGELFF.

Ten or more counts support this clonotype. This rearrangement joins TRBV28 to TRBJ2-1, with 12 bases fitting TRBD1. Germline V CDR1 and CDR2: MDHEN, SYDVKM. The V and J ends lost 5 bases and 6 bases, in that order; junction bases with no gene match: 5. CDR3 length: 15 residues. The CDR3 reads CASSPGQGARNEQFF. Written as DNA, the CDR3 is TGTGCCAGCAGTCCGGGACAGGGGGCGCGCAATGAGCAGTTCTTC. The full variable domain, its missing parts supplied by reference TRBV28 and TRBJ2-1, is DVKVTQSSRYLVKRTGEKVFLECVQDMDHENMFWYRQDPGLGLRLIYFSYDVKMKEKGDIPEGYSVSREKKERFSLILESASTNQTSMYLCASSPGQGARNEQFFGPGTRLTVL.

The gene calls are TRBV9 and TRBJ2-3; D not certain. Between the trimmed V and J ends, which lost 0 bases and 6 bases, there was a span of 11 bases. Germline CDR1 reads SGDLS; CDR2 reads YYNGEE. The CDR3 covers 14 residues. As DNA, the CDR3 is TGTGCCAGCAGCGTAGGGCTACCTGGGGATACGCAGTATTTT. It codes for CASSVGLPGDTQYF.

Turning to this clonotype: It may be a read error: a sequence one base away is much more abundant. The J gene is TRBJ1-4, the V gene TRBV27; D unclear. Germline CDR1 is MNHEY and CDR2 is SMNVEV (reference sequence). CDR3 length equals 13 residues. The V gene lost 1 base and the J gene lost 4 bases, with 4 bases spanning the gap. CDR3 region: CASSLWVNEKLFF. DNA for the CDR3: TGTGCCAGCAGTTTATGGGTTAATGAAAAACTGTTTTTT.

This chain connects TRBV5-1 to TRBJ1-4; possibly TRBD1 for D (5 bases). The CDR3 totals 16 residues. V lost 0 bases, J lost 5 bases, and 14 bases lay in between. The germline CDR1 and CDR2 sequences are SGHRS and YFSETQ. CDR3 coding DNA: TGCGCCAGCAGCTTGGAACTCAGGGCCCCCAATGAAAAACTGTTTTTT. It yields the protein CASSLELRAPNEKLFF. Combining the CDR3 with reference TRBV5-1 and TRBJ1-4 gives the whole variable domain KAGVTQTPRYLIKTRGQQVTLSCSPISGHRSVSWYQQTPGQGLQFLFEYFSETQRNKGNFPGRFSGRQFSNSRSEMNVSTLELGDSALYLCASSLELRAPNEKLFFGSGTQLSVL.

The genes are TRBV6-1 and TRBJ1-2; 9 bases align to TRBD1. Germline CDR1 MNHNS, CDR2 SASEGT. The trim removed 5 bases at V and 2 bases at J, leaving 6 bases unmatched. The CDR3 length is 15 residues. This CDR3 is CASSSGQGLNYGYTF. CDR3 DNA sequence: TGTGCCAGCAGTTCAGGACAGGGGCTCAACTATGGCTACACCTTC.

This clonotype was recorded many times. J is TRBJ2-3 and V is TRBV10-2; D not certain. V lost 8 bases and J 4 bases, leaving 10 bases between the germline ends. Germline values: CDR1 WSHSY, CDR2 SAAADI. The CDR3 has 12 amino acids. The DNA for the CDR3 is TGCGCCAGCTGCGCCTACGCAGATACGCAGTATTTT. This gives the protein CASCAYADTQYF.

This clonotype has a count of ten or more. DNA for the CDR3: TGTGCCAGCAGCTTAGAGTCCCCGGGACTAGCCGTAGATACGCAGTATTTT. Protein sequence: CASSLESPGLAVDTQYF. The chain has TRBV7-2 and TRBJ2-3, with 9 bases identical to TRBD2. Germline V gene sequence: CDR1 SGHTA, CDR2 FQGNSA. Trimming took 1 base from V and 5 from J; bases not matched to a gene: 10. The CDR3 has 17 residues.